The T cell receptor beta chain under discussion was sequenced for a study of cytomegalovirus exposure and HLA in healthy donors. At the level of the study: HLA-typed donors were the source of around 77 million unique TCRs held in an early data release. General study points: Overall, about 160 TCR beta chains were annotated as cytomegalovirus-associated.

It was with 60 Vbeta and 13 Jbeta primers that the PCR ran. Clones were read by immunoSEQ multiplex PCR, and TCRdb kept only the in-frame ones, dropping some. The sample consists of around 150,000 clones, 75% to 90% of them appearing once. This CDR3 has 14 amino acids. Trimming removed 4 bases at V and 4 bases at J, with 13 bases between. The germline V gene encodes CDR1 SEHNR and CDR2 FQNEAQ (reference sequence). On this clone itself: The antigen remains undetermined. Other DNA sequences in the sample encode the same CDR3.

Sequencing was carried out using PBMCs. The sequence derives from a woman between 18 and 30 years old in good health and CMV-seronegative. The J gene is TRBJ1-2, the V gene TRBV7-9; D is unclear. The CDR3 DNA sequence: TGTGCCAGCAGCTCATACGGGGTCGGCTATGGCTACACCTTC. Translated, it gives CASSSYGVGYGYTF.